The clone carrying this T cell receptor beta chain was counted only a few times. This record comes from a study of patients and donors after allogeneic stem cell transplantation. The ends were cut back, 2 bases at V and 6 bases at J, with 11 bases in the middle. Germline V gene sequence: CDR1 LGHDT, CDR2 YNNKEL (reference sequence). CDR3 length equals 14 residues. TCRdb re-derived calls from the RT-PCR reads in MiXCR, one entry per CDR3 protein. The data hold hundreds of thousands of distinct CDR3 sequences, with 15% to 20% observed a single time. The sequence was collected from a human donor who was either an allogeneic HSCT recipient or a stem cell or donor lymphocyte infusion donor (not recorded which). It is not recorded whose cells these are; they may come from a transplant donor. The sequencing input was blood, either unsorted or a sorted T cell fraction (not recorded which). This rearrangement joins TRBV3-1 to TRBJ1-5; a possible D gene is TRBD1 (5 bases). CDR3 coding DNA: TGTGCCAGCAGCCAATTTGGGGGGGGTCAGCCCCAGCATTTT. As protein: CASSQFGGGQPQHF.